This TCR beta chain appears in the sequencing data of a study of OX40 agonist ivuxolimab in advanced cancers. Data came from immunoSEQ multiplex PCR; TCRdb stores just in-frame clones and leaves some out. The sample holds tens of thousands of clones; 70% to 90% are singletons and the top ten take 45% to 55%. As for this clone: Its cognate antigen is unknown.

Study results and caveats: Some patients without response likewise showed low normalized clonal expansion.

V lost 0 bases to trimming and J lost 1 base; unmatched junction nucleotides: 0. This CDR3 region has 14 residues. Germline CDR1 is SGDLS and CDR2 is YYNGEE. Sequencing was performed on CD4+ or CD8+ T cells sorted from blood, taken in a trial of the OX40 agonist ivuxolimab. The source of this sequence is an adult with an advanced solid tumor such as melanoma, head and neck, liver or kidney cancer. This sequence joins TRBV9 and TRBJ1-1; 7 nucleotides match TRBD1. Here the CDR3 reads CASSVGTGNTEAFF. CDR3 in DNA: TGTGCCAGCAGCGTAGGGACAGGGAACACTGAAGCTTTCTTT.